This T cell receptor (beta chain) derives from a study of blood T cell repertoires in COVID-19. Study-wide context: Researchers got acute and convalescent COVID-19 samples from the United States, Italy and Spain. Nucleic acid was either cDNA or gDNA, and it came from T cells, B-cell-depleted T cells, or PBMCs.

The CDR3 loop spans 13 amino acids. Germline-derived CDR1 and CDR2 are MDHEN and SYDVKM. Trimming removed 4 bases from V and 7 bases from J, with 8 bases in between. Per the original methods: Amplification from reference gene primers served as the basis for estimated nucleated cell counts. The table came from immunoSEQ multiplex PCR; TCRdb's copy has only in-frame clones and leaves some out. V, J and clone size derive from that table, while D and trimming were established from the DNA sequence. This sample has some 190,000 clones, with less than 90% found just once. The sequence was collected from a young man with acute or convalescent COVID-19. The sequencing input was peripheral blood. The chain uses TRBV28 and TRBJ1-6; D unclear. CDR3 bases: TGTGCCAGCAGTTCGCGCCGGAATTCACCCCTCCACTTT. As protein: CASSSRRNSPLHF.